This section outlines one T cell receptor (beta chain) sequence together with its context. Its specificity is unknown. It was with a sample-barcoded 5' primer and a J-beta primer mix that a second PCR of about 7 to 12 cycles was run. A 12-random-nucleotide template-switch adaptor tagged each cDNA molecule. Via MiXCR, TCRdb re-called the 5' RACE reads, giving one row per CDR3 protein. The sample lists about 1,600,000 distinct CDR3 sequences; 35% to 45% were seen once. The CDR3 length is 15 residues. The V and J ends lost 4 bases and 6 bases respectively, with 16 bases between them. Germline V lookup: CDR1 ENHRY, CDR2 SYGVKD. Donors were healthy Caucasian individuals from Russia aged roughly 6 to 95. Each sample provided at least 5 micrograms of extracted total RNA. This specimen comes from a study of blood T cells in healthy people across ages. Whole-study findings and limits: There was no known CMV status for donors, so expanded clonotype changes were possibly confounded.

Sequencing was performed on blood. The source is a woman aged 18-29 years in good health. This chain uses TRBV10-3 with TRBJ2-1; tentatively, D is TRBD2 (5 bases). The CDR3 DNA sequence: TGTGCCATCAGTGGCGACCCAAAAAGCGGCAATGAGCAGTTCTTC. Translation gives CAISGDPKSGNEQFF.